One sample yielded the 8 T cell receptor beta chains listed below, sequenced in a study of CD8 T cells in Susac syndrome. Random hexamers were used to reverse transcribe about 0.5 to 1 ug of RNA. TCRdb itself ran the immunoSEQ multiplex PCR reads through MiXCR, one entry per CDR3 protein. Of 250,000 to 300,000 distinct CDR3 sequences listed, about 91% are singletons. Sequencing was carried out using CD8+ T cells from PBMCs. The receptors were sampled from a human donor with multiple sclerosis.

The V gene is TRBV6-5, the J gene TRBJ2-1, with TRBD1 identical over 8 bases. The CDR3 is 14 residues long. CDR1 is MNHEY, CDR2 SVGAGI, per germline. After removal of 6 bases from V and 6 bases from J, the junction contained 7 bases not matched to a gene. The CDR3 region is CASRRQGFRNEQFF. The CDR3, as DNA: TGTGCCAGCAGGAGACAGGGGTTTCGCAATGAGCAGTTCTTC.

CDR3 DNA sequence: TGTGCCAGTAGTAAGACAGGGAATCGTAATGAGCAGTTCTTC. It codes for CASSKTGNRNEQFF. The gene calls are TRBV19 and TRBJ2-1, with 7 bases matching TRBD1. V was pared by 4 bases and J by 7 bases, with 7 bases of the junction left unmatched. This CDR3 contains 14 residues. From germline, CDR1 is LNHDA and CDR2 SQIVND (reference sequence).

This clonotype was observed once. The CDR3: CASSAGTGWEQYF. The CDR3 region has the DNA TGTGCCAGCTCGGCGGGGACAGGGTGGGAGCAGTACTTC. The chain employs TRBV18 and TRBJ2-7, with 9 bases identical to TRBD1. There are 13 residues in the CDR3. V trimming: 6 bases; J trimming: 7 bases; junction bases outside the gene matches: 7. From germline, CDR1 is KGHSH and CDR2 LQKENI.

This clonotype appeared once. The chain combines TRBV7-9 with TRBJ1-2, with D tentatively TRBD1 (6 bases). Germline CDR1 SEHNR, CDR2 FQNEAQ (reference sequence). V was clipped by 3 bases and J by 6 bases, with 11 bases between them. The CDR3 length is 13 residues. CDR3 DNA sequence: TGTGCCAGCAGCTTTGCGGGGGCGGATGGCTACACCTTC. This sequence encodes CASSFAGADGYTF.

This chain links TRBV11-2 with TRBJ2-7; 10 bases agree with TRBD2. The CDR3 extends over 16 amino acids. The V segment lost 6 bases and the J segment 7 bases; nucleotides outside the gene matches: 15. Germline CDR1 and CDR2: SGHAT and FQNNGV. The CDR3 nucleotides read TGTGCCAGCAGATCCCTTCGAGCGGGAGGGCGGGGAGAGCAGTACTTC. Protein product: CASRSLRAGGRGEQYF. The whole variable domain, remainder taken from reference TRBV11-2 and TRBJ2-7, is EAGVAQSPRYKIIEKRQSVAFWCNPISGHATLYWYQQILGQGPKLLIQFQNNGVVDDSQLPKDRFSAERLKGVDSTLKIQPAKLEDSAVYLCASRSLRAGGRGEQYFGPGTRLTVT.

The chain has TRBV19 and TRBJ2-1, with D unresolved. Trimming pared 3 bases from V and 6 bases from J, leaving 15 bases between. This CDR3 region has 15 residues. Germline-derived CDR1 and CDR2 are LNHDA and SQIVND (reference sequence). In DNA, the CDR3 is TGTGCCAGTAGTATCATTCCAGTTTCGGTCAATGAGCAGTTCTTC. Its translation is CASSIIPVSVNEQFF. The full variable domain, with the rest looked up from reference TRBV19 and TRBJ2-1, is DGGITQSPKYLFRKEGQNVTLSCEQNLNHDAMYWYRQDPGQGLRLIYYSQIVNDFQKGDIAEGYSVSREKKESFPLTVTSAQKNPTAFYLCASSIIPVSVNEQFFGPGTRLTVL.

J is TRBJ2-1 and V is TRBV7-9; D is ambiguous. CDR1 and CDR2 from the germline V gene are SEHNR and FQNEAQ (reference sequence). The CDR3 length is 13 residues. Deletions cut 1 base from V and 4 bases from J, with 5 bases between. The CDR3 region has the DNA TGTGCCAGCAGCTTAGTGCGGTACAATGAGCAGTTCTTC. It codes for CASSLVRYNEQFF.

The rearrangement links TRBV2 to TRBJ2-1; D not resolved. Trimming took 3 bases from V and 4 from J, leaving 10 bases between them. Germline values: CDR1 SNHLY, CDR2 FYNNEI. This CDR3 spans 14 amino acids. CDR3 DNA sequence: TGTGCCAGCAGTGATCTTAAGGATTACAATGAGCAGTTCTTC. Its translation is CASSDLKDYNEQFF.